The 30 T cell receptor beta chains below were found in one sample sequenced in a study of glioma-infiltrating T cells. TCR alpha and beta CDR3 regions were amplified from RNA using iRepertoire nested multiplex PCR. A single record per CDR3 protein comes from TCRdb applying MiXCR to the multiplex PCR reads. The sample contains about 110,000 distinct CDR3 sequences, 25% of which appear only once. The source material was glioma tissue, nonneoplastic brain tissue, or PBMCs (not recorded which). The origin of the receptors is a human donor with low-grade glioma or glioblastoma, undergoing nonglioma brain surgery, or in good health (not recorded which).

This clonotype was seen at least ten times. The chain carries TRBV6-2 or TRBV6-3 and TRBJ2-1; 11 bases agree with TRBD2. Unmatched junction bases numbered 9, after V lost 2 bases and J lost 3 bases. This CDR3 spans 18 amino acids. Germline assignment: CDR1 MNHEY and CDR2 SVGEGT. CDR3 amino acids: CASSYLLAGERGYNEQFF. CDR3 DNA sequence: TGTGCCAGCAGTTACCTACTAGCGGGAGAGAGGGGCTACAATGAGCAGTTCTTC.

In this sample, this clonotype turned up many times. This chain connects TRBV9 to TRBJ2-1; D remains unclear. V was cut by 3 bases and J by 3 bases, with 4 bases left in between. Per germline, CDR1 SGDLS and CDR2 YYNGEE. The CDR3 loop spans 12 amino acids. This CDR3 is CASSGGYNEQFF. In DNA, the CDR3 is TGTGCCAGCAGCGGGGGCTACAATGAGCAGTTCTTC.

Many counts were recorded for this clonotype. This sequence joins TRBV11-3 and TRBJ1-6; TRBD1 is a possible D gene (5 bases). The CDR3 has 16 residues. Per the germline V gene, CDR1 is SGHNT and CDR2 is YENEEA. With 5 bases removed from V and 7 bases from J, the gap between germline ends came to 18 bases. CDR3 protein: CASSVGVDRPNSPLHF. The CDR3 region has the DNA TGTGCCAGCAGCGTAGGGGTAGACAGACCCAATTCACCCCTCCACTTT.

This clonotype was seen ten or more times. The chain carries TRBV6-1 and TRBJ2-1; possible D gene TRBD2, 6 bases. This CDR3 is built from 14 residues. The germline V gene has CDR1 MNHNS and CDR2 SASEGT. V lost 6 bases, J lost 7 bases, and 16 bases lay in between. CDR3 bases: TGTGCCAGCAGGCCCGGGGGTTACGGGAATGAGCAGTTCTTC. This encodes CASRPGGYGNEQFF.

This clonotype showed up many times. V is TRBV20-1 and J is TRBJ1-1, with TRBD1 matching 9 bases. The CDR3 sequence is 20 residues long. The V gene end was trimmed by 6 bases and the J gene end by 3 bases; junction bases not matched to a gene: 26. Per the germline V gene, CDR1 is DFQATT and CDR2 is SNEGSKA (reference sequence). CDR3 sequence: CSANPGTGLIRWFSDTEAFF. DNA for the CDR3: TGCAGTGCCAATCCCGGGACAGGGTTGATTCGTTGGTTCTCGGACACTGAAGCTTTCTTT.

About this clonotype: The junction does not match germline at one end; this may be a read error. The chain links TRBV20-1 to TRBJ1-1, with D possibly matching TRBD1 (6 bases). CDR3 length: 13 amino acids. Germline loops: CDR1 DFQATT, CDR2 SNEGSKA (reference sequence). CDR3 DNA: TGCAGTGCTACGGACAGTTCGAACACTAAAGCTTTCTTT. This sequence encodes CSATDSSNTKAFF.

This clonotype was picked up many times. This rearrangement joins TRBV12-3 or TRBV12-4 to TRBJ1-5, with D tentatively TRBD1 (5 bases). The CDR3 contains 14 residues. V lost 10 bases, J lost 6 bases, and 19 bases lay in between. The CDR3 here is CATTRDPDVQPQHF. The CDR3 DNA reads TGTGCCACCACCAGGGACCCGGACGTTCAGCCCCAGCATTTT.

V usage is TRBV12-3 or TRBV12-4 and J usage is TRBJ1-5; D ambiguous. V gave up 5 bases and J gave up 0 bases, with 11 bases separating them. This CDR3 region has 15 residues. CDR3 sequence: CASSPSGYSNQPQHF. The CDR3 DNA follows: TGTGCCAGCAGTCCCAGCGGCTATAGCAATCAGCCCCAGCATTTT.

Regarding this clonotype: A clone one base away is much larger, so this may be a read error. This chain connects TRBV5-4 to TRBJ2-5, with 10 positions matching TRBD1. CDR1 and CDR2 (germline): SGHNT, YYREEE (reference sequence). This CDR3 is built from 16 residues. CDR3 sequence (DNA): TGTGCCAGCAGCTTAGGGACAGGGGAGTACCAAGGGACCCAGTACTTC. Translation gives CASSLGTGEYQGTQYF. Looking up the rest from reference TRBV5-4 and TRBJ2-5 gives the full variable domain: ETGVTQSPTHLIKTRGQQVTLRCSSQSGHNTVSWYQQALGQGPQFIFQYYREEENGRGNFPPRFSGLQFPNYSSELNVNALELDDSALYLCASSLGTGEYQGTQYFGPGTRLLVL.

Many counts were recorded for this clonotype. J is TRBJ1-5 and V is TRBV7-2; 7 nucleotides align to TRBD1. V shed 4 bases and J 3 bases; nucleotides not matched to a gene: 9. Per the germline V gene, CDR1 is SGHTA and CDR2 is FQGNSA. The CDR3 sequence is 16 residues long. CDR3 DNA sequence: TGTGCCAGCAGCTCGAAACAGGGGTCCTTCAATCAGCCCCAGCATTTT. As protein: CASSSKQGSFNQPQHF.

Many counts were recorded for this clonotype. The CDR3 loop is CASSLVASGVSTDTQYF. CDR3 in DNA: TGTGCCAGCAGCTTAGTAGCTAGCGGGGTATCCACAGATACGCAGTATTTT. The chain links TRBV7-8 to TRBJ2-3; TRBD2 agrees at 9 bases. V lost 1 base, J lost 2 bases, and 7 bases stayed unmatched. From germline, CDR1 is SGHVS and CDR2 FQNEAQ. CDR3 size: 17 residues.

Worth noting for this clonotype: Since a much larger clone is just one base distant, this may be a read error. V is TRBV11-2 and J is TRBJ1-1, with a weak D call TRBD1 (5 bases). From germline, CDR1 is SGHAT and CDR2 FQNNGV. CDR3 length equals 19 residues. CDR3 protein: CASSFARVLPERGHTEASF. Written as DNA, the CDR3 is TGTGCCAGCAGCTTCGCCAGGGTGTTACCCGAACGAGGTCACACTGAAGCTTCCTTT.

The sample holds many counts of this clonotype. This chain joins TRBV27 and TRBJ2-7; TRBD2 agrees at 10 bases. The ends lost 6 bases at V and 4 bases at J; junction bases unmatched: 12. Looked up from germline, CDR1 is MNHEY and CDR2 is SMNVEV (reference sequence). There are 16 residues in the CDR3. The CDR3 coding sequence is TGTGCCAGCAGCCGGGACAGGTGGACTAGCGGTTACGAGCAGTACTTC. Its translation is CASSRDRWTSGYEQYF.

In its sample, this clonotype was seen many times. This chain links TRBV20-1 with TRBJ1-2; the D gene is possibly TRBD1 (5 bases). Germline V gene sequence: CDR1 DFQATT, CDR2 SNEGSKA (reference sequence). V lost 4 bases and J 1 base, leaving 13 bases between the germline ends. The CDR3 covers 14 residues. The CDR3 reads CSAIFDSLNYGYTF. In DNA, the CDR3 is TGCAGTGCTATATTCGACAGTCTTAACTATGGCTACACCTTC.

This clonotype was detected ten times or more. The chain is built from TRBV7-9 and TRBJ2-5; no clear D gene. The germline V and J ends were trimmed by 3 bases and 1 base, with 9 bases remaining between them. There are 14 residues in the CDR3. Looked up from germline, CDR1 is SEHNR and CDR2 is FQNEAQ (reference sequence). The CDR3 here is CASSFMAFQETQYF. CDR3 nucleotide sequence: TGTGCCAGCAGCTTCATGGCGTTCCAAGAGACCCAGTACTTC.

At least ten counts were recorded for this clonotype. This chain uses TRBV11-1 with TRBJ2-1; D is undetermined. The CDR3 runs to 15 residues. From germline, CDR1 is SGHAT and CDR2 FQDESV (reference sequence). The V and J ends lost 2 bases and 11 bases respectively, with 19 bases between them. The CDR3 sequence is CASSLTVSPSDQQFF. Here the CDR3 DNA reads TGTGCCAGCAGCTTAACGGTCAGCCCCAGCGATCAGCAGTTCTTC.

The table lists this clonotype with many counts. The rearrangement links TRBV4-3 to TRBJ2-1; 7 bases fit TRBD2. Germline CDR1 is LGHNA and CDR2 is YSLEER. J gave up 2 bases and V 3 bases, and 1 base lay outside the gene matches. The CDR3 contains 14 residues. DNA of the CDR3: TGCGCCAGCAGCCACGGGGGGACCTACAATGAGCAGTTCTTC. It encodes CASSHGGTYNEQFF.

Remarks on this clonotype: A much larger clone is a single base away; this may be a read error. V gene TRBV18 combines with J gene TRBJ1-1; the D gene is possibly TRBD1 (5 bases). Germline V gene sequence: CDR1 KGHSH, CDR2 LQKENI. The CDR3 is 14 residues long. CDR3 sequence reads: CASLPQVSGTEAFF. In nucleotides, the CDR3 is TGTGCCAGCTTACCACAGGTTTCGGGCACTGAAGCTTTCTTT.

In its sample, this clonotype was seen many times. V and J are TRBV7-6 and TRBJ2-3; D may be TRBD1 or TRBD2 (6 bases each). Trimming left V 5 bases short and J 0 bases short, with 15 bases between. This CDR3 has 16 amino acids. Germline values: CDR1 SGHVS, CDR2 FNYEAQ. The DNA of the CDR3 is TGTGCCAGCAGCCCTTTGGGGGGCCGGAGCACAGATACGCAGTATTTT. Residues: CASSPLGGRSTDTQYF.

This clonotype was counted a few times. The CDR3, as DNA: TGTGCCATCCGACAGGGCAACACTGAAGCTTTCTTT. Amino acid sequence: CAIRQGNTEAFF. This chain links TRBV12-3 or TRBV12-4 with TRBJ1-1, with TRBD1 identical over 7 bases. This CDR3 contains 12 residues. Trimming removed 10 bases from V and 2 bases from J; junction bases left unmatched: 4.

The sample holds a few counts of this clonotype. The chain is built from TRBV4-1 and TRBJ2-7; D is tentatively TRBD1 or TRBD2 (5 bases each). V was cut by 1 base and J by 4 bases, with 14 bases left in between. Germline V CDR1 and CDR2: MGHRA, YSYEKL. The CDR3 spans 15 residues. In nucleotides, the CDR3 is TGCGCCAGCAGCCAAGGGACCGAGGGGTGGTACGAGCAGTACTTC. Translated, it gives CASSQGTEGWYEQYF.

This clonotype has a count of ten or more. A much larger clone lies one base from this, so it may be a read error. This chain connects TRBV6-6 to TRBJ1-1; TRBD1 might be the D (5 bases). Germline V gives CDR1 MNHNY, CDR2 SVGAGI (reference sequence). The CDR3 runs to 13 residues. With 2 bases removed from V and 3 bases from J, the gap between germline ends came to 7 bases. The CDR3 is CASSYQGYTEAFF. The CDR3 region has the DNA TGTGCCAGCAGTTACCAGGGCTACACTGAAGCTTTCTTT.

This chain uses TRBV29-1 with TRBJ2-7; TRBD1 matches at 8 bases. CDR1 SQVTM and CDR2 ANQGSEA come from the germline V gene. The CDR3 spans 16 residues. The trim removed 4 bases at V and 6 bases at J, leaving 17 bases unmatched. Here the CDR3 reads CSVGSPSGAGGGEQYF. The CDR3 DNA reads TGCAGCGTTGGTTCCCCGTCTGGGGCAGGGGGCGGCGAGCAGTACTTC.

The chain combines TRBV7-6 with TRBJ2-1; 7 bases map to TRBD2. CDR1 and CDR2 from the germline V gene are SGHVS and FNYEAQ. The CDR3 spans 19 residues. The J segment lost 7 bases and the V segment lost 5 bases, leaving 23 bases of the junction unmatched. The CDR3, as DNA: TGTGCCAGCAGCCTGGGGACTGGCGGGAGTGGTAACAAGGGGAATGAGCAGTTCTTC. Its translation is CASSLGTGGSGNKGNEQFF.

The sample holds a few counts of this clonotype. This chain joins TRBV4-3 and TRBJ2-3; TRBD2 is a possible D gene (7 bases). The CDR3 runs to 16 residues. Germline V gene lookup returns CDR1 LGHNA and CDR2 YSLEER. Trimming took off 0 bases at V and 8 bases at J, with 18 bases between the two ends. CDR3 in DNA: TGCGCCAGCAGCCAAGATAAAGGCGGGGGCAAGGGTACGCAGTATTTT. The encoded protein is CASSQDKGGGKGTQYF.

This clonotype was picked up many times. The V and J genes are TRBV7-3 and TRBJ2-1; TRBD2 might be the D (6 bases). With 5 bases removed from V and 1 base from J, the gap between germline ends came to 18 bases. The CDR3 extends over 17 amino acids. In germline, CDR1 is SGHTA, CDR2 FQGTGA. CDR3 amino acids: CASSPGTLLVSYNEQFF. In DNA, the CDR3 is TGTGCCAGCAGCCCTGGGACTTTGCTAGTATCCTACAATGAGCAGTTCTTC.

A remark on this clonotype: A read error may explain this, as a much larger clone is one base away. V usage is TRBV4-1 and J usage is TRBJ2-7; 7 bases line up with TRBD1. The CDR3 contains 17 residues. Trimming at V came to 9 bases and at J to 2 bases, leaving 19 bases not matched to a gene. Germline loops: CDR1 MGHRA, CDR2 YSYEKL. The CDR3 coding sequence is TGCGCCAGAAGCTCCCGGGGCGTAGGGACAGCAGCCTACGAGCAGTACTTC. It encodes CARSSRGVGTAAYEQYF.

Ten or more counts support this clonotype. The V call is TRBV7-3, the J call TRBJ1-6; perhaps TRBD1 as D (5 bases). CDR3 length equals 15 residues. Germline CDR1 and CDR2: SGHTA and FQGTGA. The V gene lost 5 bases and the J gene lost 6 bases, with 14 bases spanning the gap. CDR3 coding DNA: TGTGCCAGCAGCCTGACGGCAGGGAGTAATTCACCCCTCCACTTT. This sequence encodes CASSLTAGSNSPLHF.

This clonotype has at least ten counts. This rearrangement joins TRBV6-1 to TRBJ2-3; TRBD2 might be the D (5 bases). This CDR3 is 15 amino acids long. V was shortened by 0 bases and J by 6 bases, with 13 bases between the two germline ends. CDR1 MNHNS and CDR2 SASEGT come from the germline V gene. The CDR3 sequence is CASSEAGKTGDTQYF. DNA of the CDR3: TGTGCCAGCAGTGAAGCCGGGAAAACTGGGGATACGCAGTATTTT.

Details on this clonotype: At one boundary the junction diverges from the germline segment, which might be a read error. This chain links TRBV6-2 or TRBV6-3 with TRBJ2-5; 10 positions agree with TRBD1. Germline V gives CDR1 MNHEY, CDR2 SVGEGT. The CDR3 totals 16 residues. CDR3 DNA sequence: TGTGCCAGCAGTTCCCGGGACAGGGGAAGTGTCGAGACCCAGTACTTT. Translation: CASSSRDRGSVETQYF.